This T cell receptor beta chain comes out of a study of blood T cell repertoires in COVID-19. As for the study in general: Researchers got acute and convalescent COVID-19 samples from the United States, Italy and Spain. T cells, B-cell-depleted T cells, or PBMCs supplied cDNA or gDNA.

Germline values: CDR1 SGHRS, CDR2 YFSETQ. The V end was cut by 5 bases, the J end by 1 base, with 13 bases between. The CDR3 length is 14 residues. How the authors handled the data: Reference gene primers were amplified, and this amplification served to estimate nucleated cell counts. Assay: immunoSEQ multiplex PCR; the TCRdb copy retains only in-frame clones and omits some. V and J calls and clone size follow that table, whereas D and trimming were derived from the DNA. The sample shows 70,000 or so clones, around three quarters of them seen only once. The chain links TRBV5-1 to TRBJ2-7; no definite D call. The clonotype was recovered from a man between 60 and 75 years old with acute or convalescent COVID-19. The sample comprised peripheral blood. CDR3 DNA sequence: TGCGCCAGCAGGCTTCTCTTGGAGTCCTACGAGCAGTACTTC. It translates to CASRLLLESYEQYF.